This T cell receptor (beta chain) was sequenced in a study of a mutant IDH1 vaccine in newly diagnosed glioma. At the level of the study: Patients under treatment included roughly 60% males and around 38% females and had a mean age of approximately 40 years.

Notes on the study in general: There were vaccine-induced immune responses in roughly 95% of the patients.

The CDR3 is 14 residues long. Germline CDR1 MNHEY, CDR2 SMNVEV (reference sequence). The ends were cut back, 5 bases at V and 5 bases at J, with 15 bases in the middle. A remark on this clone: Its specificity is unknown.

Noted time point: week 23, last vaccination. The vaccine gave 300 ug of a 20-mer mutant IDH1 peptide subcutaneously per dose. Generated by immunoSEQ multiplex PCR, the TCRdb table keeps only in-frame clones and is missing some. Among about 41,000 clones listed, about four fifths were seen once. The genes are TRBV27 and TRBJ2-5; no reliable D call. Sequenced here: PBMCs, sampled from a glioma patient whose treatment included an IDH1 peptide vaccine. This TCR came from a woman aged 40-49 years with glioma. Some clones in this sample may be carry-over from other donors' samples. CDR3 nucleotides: TGTGCCAGCAGTGTAGGGTCCGCGAAGGAGACCCAGTACTTC. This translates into CASSVGSAKETQYF.